This T cell receptor delta chain stems from a study of gammadelta T cells in human blood (TCRdb year 2020). Broad study findings and their caveats: In the study, polyclonal expansion of innate gamma-delta T cells immediately after birth was reported to appear to be driven by microbial exposure.

Here V drops 2 bases and J drops 2 bases, and the junction holds 2 bases not matched to any gene. Including the terminal cysteine and phenylalanine, the CDR3 comprises 18 residues. Here the CDR3 DNA is all that survives: 54 bases in frame from base 1. The germline V gene sets CDR1 to GEAIGNYY and CDR2 to EKD. This clone was recorded a few times. Its antigen specificity is not known. Per-nucleotide qualities are absent, and no much larger clonotype sits a single base away. The library was produced with RT-PCR. The listed sequencing device is Illumina MiSeq. After TCRdb called clones again from the public reads with CATT, rows with identical DNA were merged. The sample profile shows 750 to 1,000 delta-chain clones; around a fifth of them were found once. Approximately 17% of the sample rests with the top ten.

This TCR was sampled from a human fetus. The rearrangement joined TRDV2 to TRDJ3, and TRDD3 aligns with 13 junction nucleotides. The sample consisted of Vgamma9Vdelta2 gamma-delta T cells from fetal blood. The CDR3: CACDSTGGYAWDTRQMFF. The DNA reads as follows: TGTGCCTGTGACAGTACTGGGGGATACGCCTGGGACACCCGACAGATGTTTTTC.